The present TCR beta chain was sequenced within a study of cytomegalovirus exposure and HLA in healthy donors. Study-level points and caveats: Most observed TCR sequences were rare, whereas some public TCRs were detected in many donors.

Turning to this clone: Antigen specificity is unknown.

CDR1 and CDR2 from the germline V gene are SGHTA and FQGNSA. The V end was cut by 6 bases, the J end by 3 bases, with 18 bases between. The CDR3 totals 15 residues. Profiling relied on immunoSEQ multiplex PCR, and the TCRdb table lists in-frame clones only, not all of them. The repertoire includes roughly 60,000 clones, 90% to 95% of them detected once, and about 2.1% sits in the top ten. The TCR was taken from a young man in good health and CMV-seronegative. The specimen sequenced was PBMCs. The J gene is TRBJ2-7, the V gene TRBV7-2, with a tentative D call TRBD2 (6 bases). Written as DNA, the CDR3 is TGTGCCAGCAGTCGGGAGATGGTCCCTCTCTACGAGCAGTACTTC. Translated, it gives CASSREMVPLYEQYF.